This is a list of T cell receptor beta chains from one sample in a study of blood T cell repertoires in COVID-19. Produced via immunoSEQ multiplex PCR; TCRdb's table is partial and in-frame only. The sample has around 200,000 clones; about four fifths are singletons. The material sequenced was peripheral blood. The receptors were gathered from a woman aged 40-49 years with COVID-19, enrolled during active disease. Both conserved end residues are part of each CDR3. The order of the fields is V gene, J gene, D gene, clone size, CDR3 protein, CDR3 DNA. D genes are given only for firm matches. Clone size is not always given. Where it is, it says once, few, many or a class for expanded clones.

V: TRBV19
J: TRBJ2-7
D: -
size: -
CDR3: CASSTQGDPYEQYF
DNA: TGTGCCAGTAGCACCCAGGGCGACCCATACGAGCAGTACTTC

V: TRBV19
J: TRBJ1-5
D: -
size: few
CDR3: CASSRGDYSNQPQHF
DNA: TGTGCCAGTAGTAGGGGGGATTATAGCAATCAGCCCCAGCATTTT

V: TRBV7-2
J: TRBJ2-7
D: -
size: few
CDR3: CASSLDQVYLYEQYF
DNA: TGTGCCAGCAGCTTAGATCAGGTCTATCTCTACGAGCAGTACTTC

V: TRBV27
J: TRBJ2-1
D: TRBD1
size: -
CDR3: CASSSSGQGHNEQFF
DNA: TGTGCCAGCAGTTCCTCTGGACAGGGCCACAATGAGCAGTTCTTC

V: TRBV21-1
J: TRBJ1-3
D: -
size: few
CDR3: CASSNGTDLSGNTIYF
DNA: TGTGCCAGCAGCAACGGGACTGATTTATCTGGAAACACCATATATTTT

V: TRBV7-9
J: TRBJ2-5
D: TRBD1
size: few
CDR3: CASSLDVGTGGETQYF
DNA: TGTGCCAGCAGCTTAGATGTAGGGACAGGGGGAGAGACCCAGTACTTC

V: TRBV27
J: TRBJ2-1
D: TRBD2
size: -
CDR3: CASSLGSGRGNEQFF
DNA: TGTGCCAGCAGTTTGGGTAGCGGGAGAGGCAATGAGCAGTTCTTC

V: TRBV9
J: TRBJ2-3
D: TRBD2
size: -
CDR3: CASSVGLAGAGTDTQYF
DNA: TGTGCCAGCAGCGTAGGGCTAGCGGGGGCCGGCACAGATACGCAGTATTTT

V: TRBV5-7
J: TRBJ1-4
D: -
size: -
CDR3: CASSFKPDGGKEDEKLFF
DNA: TGTGCCAGCAGCTTCAAACCTGACGGGGGGAAAGAGGATGAAAAACTGTTTTTT

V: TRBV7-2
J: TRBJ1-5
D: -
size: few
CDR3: CASSLVPAGQPQHF
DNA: TGTGCCAGCAGCTTAGTTCCAGCGGGCCAGCCCCAGCATTTT

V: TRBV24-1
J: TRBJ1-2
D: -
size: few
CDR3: CATSDHSTNYGYTF
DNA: TGTGCCACCAGTGACCACAGTACTAACTATGGCTACACCTTC

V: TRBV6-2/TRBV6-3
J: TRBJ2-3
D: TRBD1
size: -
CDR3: CASSYNRGDTDTQYF
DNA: TGTGCCAGCAGTTACAACAGGGGGGACACAGATACGCAGTATTTT

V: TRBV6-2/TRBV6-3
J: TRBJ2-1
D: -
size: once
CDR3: CASSQDPRDEQFF
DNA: TGTGCCAGCAGTCAAGATCCAAGAGATGAGCAGTTCTTC

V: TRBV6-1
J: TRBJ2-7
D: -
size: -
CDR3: CASSEIRSYEQYF
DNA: TGTGCCAGCAGTGAAATCCGCTCCTACGAGCAGTACTTC

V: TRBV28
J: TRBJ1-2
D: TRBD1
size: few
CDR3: CASSLNRGRDGGYGYTF
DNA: TGTGCCAGCAGTTTGAACAGGGGGCGAGATGGCGGCTATGGCTACACCTTC

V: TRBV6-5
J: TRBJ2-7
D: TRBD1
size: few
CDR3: CASSYRTGEQYF
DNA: TGTGCCAGCAGTTACAGGACAGGCGAGCAGTACTTC

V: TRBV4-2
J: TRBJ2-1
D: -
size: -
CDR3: CASSQDMQGNYNEQFF
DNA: TGTGCCAGCAGCCAAGATATGCAGGGTAACTACAATGAGCAGTTCTTC

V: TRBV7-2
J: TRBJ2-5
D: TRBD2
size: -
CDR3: CASGRGGGEKETQYF
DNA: TGTGCCAGCGGTCGCGGGGGGGGCGAAAAAGAGACCCAGTACTTC

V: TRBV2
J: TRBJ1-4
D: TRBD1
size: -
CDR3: CASRTGGREKLFF
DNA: TGTGCCAGCAGGACAGGGGGCCGAGAAAAACTGTTTTTT

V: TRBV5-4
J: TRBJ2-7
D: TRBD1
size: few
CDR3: CASSLWQGVSYEQYF
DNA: TGTGCCAGCAGCTTGTGGCAGGGGGTATCCTACGAGCAGTACTTC